These 7 T cell receptor beta chains originate from one sample sequenced in a study of identical twins. TCRdb re-called the 5' RACE reads with MiXCR, one entry per CDR3 protein. The table records around 960,000 distinct CDR3 sequences, about 12% of them present only once. These data also featured in a second study, about yellow fever vaccine responses in identical twins.

Sample: PBMCs. The origin of the receptors is a woman younger than 30 in good health.

This rearrangement joins TRBV25-1 to TRBJ2-7; 8 bases map to TRBD1. Germline V gives CDR1 MGHDK, CDR2 SYGVNS. The CDR3 has 14 residues. V shed 4 bases and J 2 bases; nucleotides not matched to a gene: 4. CDR3 protein: CASSGGTGTYEQYV. The CDR3 coding sequence is TGTGCCAGCAGTGGGGGGACAGGCACCTACGAGCAGTACGTC.

V is TRBV7-6 and J is TRBJ2-3, with D hard to call. CDR3 length equals 15 residues. The V and J ends lost 2 bases and 2 bases respectively, with 11 bases between them. Germline V gives CDR1 SGHVS, CDR2 FNYEAQ. The DNA for the CDR3 is TGTGCCAGCAGCTTAAATAAGGGCCCCACAGATACGCAGTATTTT. Translated: CASSLNKGPTDTQYF. The full variable domain, its missing parts supplied by reference TRBV7-6 and TRBJ2-3, is GAGVSQSPRYKVTKRGQDVALRCDPISGHVSLYWYRQALGQGPEFLTYFNYEAQQDKSGLPNDRFSAERPEGSISTLTIQRTEQRDSAMYRCASSLNKGPTDTQYFGPGTRLTVL.

The rearrangement joins TRBV15 to TRBJ2-1; D might be TRBD2 (5 bases). Germline V gene data show CDR1 as LNHNV and CDR2 as YYDKDF (reference sequence). There are 13 residues in the CDR3. Trimming left V 3 bases short and J 7 bases short, with 10 bases between. The CDR3 region is CATSSPPGNEQFF. The CDR3 DNA reads as TGTGCCACCAGCAGTCCGCCGGGGAATGAGCAGTTCTTC.

The DNA for the CDR3 is TGTGCCAGCAGCCCACAGGGACAGCCAACCGGGGAGCTGTTTTTT. Residues: CASSPQGQPTGELFF. The chain uses TRBV27 and TRBJ2-2; TRBD1 agrees at 7 bases. There are 15 residues in the CDR3. Germline V CDR1 and CDR2: MNHEY, SMNVEV (reference sequence). Losses at the gene ends were 6 bases for V and 5 bases for J; bases not matched to a gene: 9.

This clonotype was seen more than once but under ten times. The gene calls are TRBV7-6 and TRBJ2-5; TRBD2 matches 7 bases. CDR1 and CDR2 (germline): SGHVS, FNYEAQ. The CDR3 loop spans 17 amino acids. The V gene end was trimmed by 0 bases and the J gene end by 5 bases; junction bases not matched to a gene: 12. The CDR3 loop reads CASSLAVRSGRDETQYF. The DNA for the CDR3 is TGTGCCAGCAGCTTAGCCGTACGATCAGGGAGGGATGAGACCCAGTACTTC.

The V call is TRBV3-1, the J call TRBJ2-2; 9 bases agree with TRBD1. The CDR3 totals 16 residues. Germline CDR1 reads LGHDT; CDR2 reads YNNKEL (reference sequence). Germline trimming cut 4 bases from V and 7 bases from J; bases unmatched to any gene: 10. CDR3 amino acids: CASSLTGTGTGGELFF. CDR3 in DNA: TGTGCCAGCAGCCTAACCGGGACAGGGACGGGCGGGGAGCTGTTTTTT.

This clonotype was counted a few times. The gene calls are TRBV10-3 and TRBJ1-2; TRBD1 is a possible D gene (5 bases). V lost 8 bases, J lost 0 bases, and 10 bases lay in between. The CDR3 is made up of 13 amino acids. Germline V gene data show CDR1 as ENHRY and CDR2 as SYGVKD. DNA for the CDR3: TGTGCCATCTGGTCGGGGGCTAACTATGGCTACACCTTC. It translates to CAIWSGANYGYTF.